The 28 T cell receptor beta chains reported below all come from one sample, sequenced in a study of Ad26.COV2.S vaccination and SARS-CoV-2 variants. The method was immunoSEQ multiplex PCR; TCRdb's version includes in-frame clones alone and lacks a portion of them. Of approximately 340,000 clones in the sample, more than 75% were seen once. The treatment denotes: 15 to 20 received Ad26.COV2.S at low or high dose, single or two shots; 5 received placebo; per-sample allocation not given. Day 63 following the first vaccine or placebo injection was when the samples were taken. The sample was peripheral blood, taken in a trial of Ad26.COV2.S vaccine versus placebo. The receptors shown here come from a person aged 18-60 years who received the Ad26.COV2.S COVID-19 vaccine or a placebo.

The chain couples TRBV13 to TRBJ2-1; TRBD2 aligns across 11 bases. Per the germline V gene, CDR1 is PRHDT and CDR2 is FYEKMQ (reference sequence). Trimming removed 2 bases from V and 0 bases from J; junction bases left unmatched: 9. The CDR3 totals 19 residues. Written as DNA, the CDR3 is TGTGCCAGCAGCTTATCGGCCTTTACTAGCGGGGGCTCCTACAATGAGCAGTTCTTC. Its protein is CASSLSAFTSGGSYNEQFF.

CDR3: CAIRPTGGGYEQYF. CDR3 nucleotide sequence: TGTGCCATCAGACCAACAGGGGGCGGCTACGAGCAGTACTTC. The chain uses TRBV10-3 and TRBJ2-7; 9 bases line up with TRBD1. The CDR3 spans 14 residues. The germline V gene has CDR1 ENHRY and CDR2 SYGVKD. Unmatched junction bases numbered 6, after V lost 6 bases and J lost 3 bases.

The CDR3 nucleotides read TGTGCCAGCAGCCTTACAGGGTACAATCAGCCCCAGCATTTT. Translation gives CASSLTGYNQPQHF. The chain links TRBV7-6 to TRBJ1-5; D perhaps matches TRBD1 (6 bases). V lost 5 bases, J lost 3 bases, and 11 bases lay in between. CDR3 length: 14 residues. Germline values: CDR1 SGHVS, CDR2 FNYEAQ.

The gene calls are TRBV2 and TRBJ2-7; D is perhaps TRBD1 (6 bases). The CDR3 has 13 residues. From germline, CDR1 is SNHLY and CDR2 FYNNEI. Deletions cut 3 bases from V and 5 bases from J, with 11 bases between. CDR3 DNA: TGTGCCAGCAGTGACAGGGGTACTAACGAGCAGTACTTC. Translated, it gives CASSDRGTNEQYF. The full variable domain, completed using reference TRBV2 and TRBJ2-7, is EPEVTQTPSHQVTQMGQEVILRCVPISNHLYFYWYRQILGQKVEFLVSFYNNEISEKSEIFDDQFSVERPDGSNFTLKIRSTKLEDSAMYFCASSDRGTNEQYFGPGTRLTVT.

This sequence joins TRBV7-2 and TRBJ2-2, with D possibly being TRBD1 (6 bases). V was shortened by 5 bases and J by 5 bases, with 18 bases between the two germline ends. In germline, CDR1 is SGHTA, CDR2 FQGNSA. The CDR3 has 16 amino acids. The CDR3 DNA is TGTGCCAGCAGCCGCCCCCTCGCAGGGACAACCGGGGAGCTGTTTTTT. Encoded protein: CASSRPLAGTTGELFF.

This chain joins TRBV5-1 and TRBJ2-1; 7 bases match TRBD2. V trimming: 4 bases; J trimming: 4 bases; junction bases outside the gene matches: 8. The CDR3 totals 15 residues. Germline lookup yields CDR1 SGHRS and CDR2 YFSETQ. Written as DNA, the CDR3 is TGCGCCAGCAGCCTGCCTCGGGACTATTACAATGAGCAGTTCTTC. Its translation: CASSLPRDYYNEQFF.

The rearrangement uses TRBV5-6 and TRBJ1-5; D is perhaps TRBD1 (5 bases). CDR3 length: 17 amino acids. Trimming pared 4 bases from V and 6 bases from J, leaving 23 bases between. Germline CDR1 SGHDT, CDR2 YYEEEE. The CDR3 bases are TGTGCCAGCAGCCTAGACAGTGCAACCCGGATTAGTCAGCCCCAGCATTTT. It codes for CASSLDSATRISQPQHF.

The V and J genes are TRBV19 and TRBJ2-7, with TRBD2 identical over 9 bases. The CDR3 length is 15 residues. Germline V lookup: CDR1 LNHDA, CDR2 SQIVND (reference sequence). The ends lost 5 bases at V and 8 bases at J; junction bases unmatched: 13. The CDR3 DNA follows: TGTGCCAGTAGTGGCATCCGGGGTCTAGCGGGAAAGCAGTACTTC. The encoded protein is CASSGIRGLAGKQYF.

The V gene is TRBV15, the J gene TRBJ2-7; TRBD2 is a possible D gene (6 bases). The germline V gene has CDR1 LNHNV and CDR2 YYDKDF (reference sequence). Trimming shortened V by 0 bases and J by 5 bases, and 8 bases separated the two germline ends. The CDR3 is 13 residues long. This CDR3 reads CATSRDWGDEQYF. The DNA of the CDR3 is TGTGCCACCAGCAGAGATTGGGGGGACGAGCAGTACTTC. Filled out from reference TRBV15 and TRBJ2-7, the complete variable domain reads DAMVIQNPRYQVTQFGKPVTLSCSQTLNHNVMYWYQQKSSQAPKLLFHYYDKDFNNEADTPDNFQSRRPNTSFCFLDIRSPGLGDTAMYLCATSRDWGDEQYFGPGTRLTVT.

J is TRBJ2-7 and V is TRBV20-1, with TRBD1 matching over 7 bases. Trimming took 4 bases from V and 7 from J; bases not matched to a gene: 4. The CDR3 has 11 amino acids. Germline-derived CDR1 and CDR2 are DFQATT and SNEGSKA (reference sequence). CDR3 region: CSAKGAWEQYF. The CDR3 DNA is TGCAGTGCTAAGGGGGCGTGGGAGCAGTACTTC.

The chain has TRBV7-9 and TRBJ2-3; D is perhaps TRBD1 (6 bases). With 5 bases removed from V and 2 bases from J, the gap between germline ends came to 20 bases. The CDR3 length is 17 residues. From germline, CDR1 is SEHNR and CDR2 FQNEAQ (reference sequence). The CDR3 is CASSLDPYQGLTDTQYF. CDR3 nucleotide sequence: TGTGCCAGCAGCCTAGACCCATACCAGGGGCTCACAGATACGCAGTATTTT.

This clone was observed a single time. The V gene is TRBV6-5, the J gene TRBJ1-2; D is unresolved. The CDR3 consists of 13 residues. Per germline, CDR1 MNHEY and CDR2 SVGAGI. V lost 6 bases and J lost 2, with 10 bases in between. CDR3 sequence: CASSDVVNYGYTF. CDR3 DNA: TGTGCCAGCAGCGACGTAGTAAACTATGGCTACACCTTC.

The J gene is TRBJ2-1, the V gene TRBV27; TRBD2 agrees at 12 bases. This CDR3 comprises 15 residues. Germline loops: CDR1 MNHEY, CDR2 SMNVEV (reference sequence). Trimming at V came to 2 bases and at J to 8 bases, leaving 4 bases not matched to a gene. The chain's CDR3 is CASSLLAGGQDEQFF. The CDR3 nucleotides read TGTGCCAGCAGTTTACTAGCGGGGGGGCAGGATGAGCAGTTCTTC.

In this sample, this clone turned up once. This rearrangement joins TRBV9 to TRBJ2-1; possible D gene TRBD1, 5 bases. The CDR3 contains 16 residues. CDR1 is SGDLS and CDR2 is YYNGEE in the germline V gene. Between the trimmed V and J ends, which lost 0 bases and 1 base, there was a span of 11 bases. The CDR3 region is CASSVVTDLSYNEQFF. For the CDR3, the DNA is TGTGCCAGCAGCGTAGTGACAGATCTTTCCTACAATGAGCAGTTCTTC. The full variable domain, rest sourced from reference TRBV9 and TRBJ2-1, is DSGVTQTPKHLITATGQRVTLRCSPRSGDLSVYWYQQSLDQGLQFLIQYYNGEERAKGNILERFSAQQFPDLHSELNLSSLELGDSALYFCASSVVTDLSYNEQFFGPGTRLTVL.

This rearrangement joins TRBV7-2 to TRBJ2-5; 7 bases agree with TRBD1. The germline CDR1 and CDR2 sequences are SGHTA and FQGNSA. The CDR3 is 14 amino acids. V trimming: 3 bases; J trimming: 1 base; junction bases outside the gene matches: 2. CDR3 bases: TGTGCCAGCAGCTTCCAGGGGGTCCAAGAGACCCAGTACTTC. As protein: CASSFQGVQETQYF.

This chain connects TRBV4-1 to TRBJ2-2; 8 bases are shared with TRBD1. V gave up 2 bases and J gave up 8 bases; unmatched junction bases: 4. This CDR3 contains 14 residues. Germline-derived CDR1 and CDR2 are MGHRA and YSYEKL. CDR3 nucleotide sequence: TGCGCCAGCAGCCAACCCAGGGGGCTAGGGGAGCTGTTTTTT. This translates into CASSQPRGLGELFF.

This clone occurred a few times. V and J are TRBV3-1 (or the pseudogene TRBV3-2) and TRBJ2-2; D is unclear. Germline V gene data show CDR1 as LGHDT and CDR2 as YNNKEL (reference sequence). V was cut by 2 bases and J by 8 bases, with 9 bases left in between. The CDR3 is 13 amino acids. CDR3: CASSQYLSGELFF. CDR3 bases: TGTGCCAGCAGCCAATACCTTTCTGGGGAGCTGTTTTTT.

Details on this clone: Other nucleotide sequences in the sample specify the same CDR3. This chain joins TRBV4-3 and TRBJ2-3, with D maybe TRBD2 (6 bases). Germline values: CDR1 LGHNA, CDR2 YSLEER. Trimming stripped 3 bases from V and 4 bases from J, with 11 bases between. The CDR3 contains 14 residues. The CDR3 sequence is CASSQGGGADTQYF. In nucleotides, the CDR3 is TGCGCCAGCAGCCAGGGGGGTGGGGCAGATACGCAGTATTTT.

V and J are TRBV14 and TRBJ1-3; D gene ambiguous. Germline V gives CDR1 SGHDN, CDR2 FVKESK. The CDR3 covers 13 residues. The ends were cut back, 1 base at V and 3 bases at J, with 4 bases in the middle. The CDR3 protein is CASSQGLGNTIYF. CDR3 sequence (DNA): TGTGCCAGCAGCCAAGGCCTTGGAAACACCATATATTTT.

The chain is built from TRBV4-1 and TRBJ2-7; a possible D gene is TRBD1 (6 bases). The CDR3 totals 16 residues. CDR1 and CDR2 (germline): MGHRA, YSYEKL. With 0 bases removed from V and 0 bases from J, the gap between germline ends came to 12 bases. The CDR3 loop reads CASSQEAGEGSYEQYF. The DNA of the CDR3 is TGCGCCAGCAGCCAAGAAGCAGGGGAAGGCTCCTACGAGCAGTACTTC.

This chain connects TRBV25-1 to TRBJ2-5, with 9 bases lining up with TRBD1. J lost 5 bases, V lost 9 bases, and 13 bases had no gene match. Germline loops: CDR1 MGHDK, CDR2 SYGVNS. The length of the CDR3 is 15 residues. The DNA for the CDR3 is TGTGCCAGTCCCTTTGGGACAGGGCCCACCGAGACCCAGTACTTC. Translation gives CASPFGTGPTETQYF.

This clone has more than one count but fewer than ten. This chain connects TRBV10-3 to TRBJ1-5; D is possibly TRBD1 (6 bases). Deletions cut 9 bases from V and 0 bases from J, with 15 bases between. This CDR3 spans 15 amino acids. CDR1 ENHRY and CDR2 SYGVKD come from the germline V gene. CDR3 coding DNA: TGTGCCATATCTTCAGGGGAATATAGCAATCAGCCCCAGCATTTT. Amino acid sequence: CAISSGEYSNQPQHF.

This chain joins TRBV29-1 and TRBJ1-3; D gene ambiguous. The germline V gene encodes CDR1 SQVTM and CDR2 ANQGSEA. Trimming took 4 bases from V and 6 from J, leaving 13 bases between them. The CDR3 spans 13 residues. CDR3 loop: CSVASRLTNTIYF. The CDR3 DNA is TGCAGCGTTGCGAGCAGGCTGACAAACACCATATATTTT. Combining the CDR3 with reference TRBV29-1 and TRBJ1-3 gives the whole variable domain SAVISQKPSRDICQRGTSLTIQCQVDSQVTMMFWYRQQPGQSLTLIATANQGSEATYESGFVIDKFPISRPNLTFSTLTVSNMSPEDSSIYLCSVASRLTNTIYFGEGSWLTVV.

The chain links TRBV18 to TRBJ2-7; D unclear. V gave up 2 bases and J gave up 1 base, with 12 bases separating them. Germline V gene sequence: CDR1 KGHSH, CDR2 LQKENI. This CDR3 is built from 15 residues. The CDR3 spells CASSPTSYPSYEQYF. For the CDR3, the DNA is TGTGCCAGCTCACCAACTTCCTACCCGTCCTACGAGCAGTACTTC.

This sequence joins TRBV19 and TRBJ2-5, with D possibly matching TRBD1 (6 bases). The CDR3 is 14 amino acids. V gave up 4 bases and J gave up 5 bases, with 14 bases separating them. Germline CDR1 is LNHDA and CDR2 is SQIVND (reference sequence). CDR3 coding DNA: TGTGCCAGTAGTACAGGGGTCAAACCGGAGACCCAGTACTTC. Protein sequence: CASSTGVKPETQYF.

The CDR3 region is CASSSLLRDSNSPLHF. The DNA for the CDR3 is TGTGCCAGTAGTTCTCTACTCAGGGACTCCAATTCACCCCTCCACTTT. This sequence joins TRBV19 and TRBJ1-6, with D possibly TRBD1 on 5 matching bases. The V gene lost 5 bases and the J gene lost 7 bases, with 18 bases spanning the gap. CDR3 length: 16 residues. Germline loops: CDR1 LNHDA, CDR2 SQIVND (reference sequence).

The chain combines TRBV15 with TRBJ1-2, with D unresolved. Between the trimmed V and J ends, which lost 0 bases and 8 bases, there was a span of 10 bases. Per germline, CDR1 LNHNV and CDR2 YYDKDF (reference sequence). CDR3 length: 13 amino acids. The CDR3 loop is CATSRDGLWGYTF. The CDR3 region has the DNA TGTGCCACCAGCAGAGATGGGCTGTGGGGCTACACCTTC.

This rearrangement joins TRBV9 to TRBJ1-6, with TRBD1 matching over 8 bases. V lost 0 bases to trimming and J lost 9 bases; unmatched junction nucleotides: 5. The V gene's germline CDR1 is SGDLS and CDR2 YYNGEE. This CDR3 contains 15 residues. DNA for the CDR3: TGTGCCAGCAGCGTAGTTGACAGGGGTGTTTCACCCCTCCACTTT. It translates to CASSVVDRGVSPLHF.